These T cell receptor beta chains were read from a single sample in a study of cytomegalovirus exposure and HLA in healthy donors. TCRdb's copy holds only in-frame clones and misses some; the assay was immunoSEQ multiplex PCR. There are about 140,000 clones in the sample; about 80% occur only once, and 1.9% lies in the top ten. The sample taken for sequencing was PBMCs. The receptors shown here come from a woman aged 40 to 49 in good health and CMV-seronegative. CDR3s include the opening cysteine and the closing phenylalanine or tryptophan. D genes are given only for firm matches. Expanded clones are given a class, and other clones once, few, many or no size at all.

V: TRBV15; size: -; J: TRBJ2-1; D: TRBD2; DNA: TGTGCCACCAGCTTAACTAGCGGGAGGCGCACCTACAATGAGCAGTTCTTC; CDR3: CATSLTSGRRTYNEQFF
V: TRBV7-9; size: -; J: TRBJ2-1; D: -; DNA: TGTGCCAGCAGCTTCGGAGATGCGGAGCAGTTCTTC; CDR3: CASSFGDAEQFF
V: TRBV5-1; size: once; J: TRBJ2-5; D: TRBD2; DNA: TGCGCCAGCAGCCCCTTAGCGGGAGGGCCGAGTGAGACCCAGTACTTC; CDR3: CASSPLAGGPSETQYF
V: TRBV28; size: -; J: TRBJ2-7; D: TRBD1; DNA: TGTGCCAGCAGGACAGGGTCCCACGAGCAGTACTTC; CDR3: CASRTGSHEQYF
V: TRBV5-8; size: -; J: TRBJ1-3; D: -; DNA: TGTGCCAGCAGCTTTCCCGAGGTCTCCATATATTTT; CDR3: CASSFPEVSIYF
V: TRBV9; size: -; J: TRBJ2-5; D: TRBD2; DNA: TGTGCCAGCAGCGTAGCTGGGGGGGGTGGTTGGGAGACCCAGTACTTC; CDR3: CASSVAGGGGWETQYF
V: TRBV7-2; size: -; J: TRBJ1-5; D: -; DNA: TGTGCCAGCAGCTACAGGCCCCCAGGGGGCAATCAGCCCCAGCATTTT; CDR3: CASSYRPPGGNQPQHF
V: TRBV7-9; size: -; J: TRBJ2-3; D: TRBD1; DNA: TGTGCCAGCAGAGGGTTCGGGACAGAGACCACAGATACGCAGTATTTT; CDR3: CASRGFGTETTDTQYF
V: TRBV7-2; size: -; J: TRBJ2-3; D: TRBD2; DNA: TGTGCCAGCAGCAAAACCGGGACTAGGTTAACAGATACGCAGTATTTT; CDR3: CASSKTGTRLTDTQYF
V: TRBV12-2; size: -; J: TRBJ1-4; D: -; DNA: TGTGCAAGTCGCTTAGCGGCCCACCCCCAAAAACTGTTTTTT; CDR3: CASRLAAHPQKLFF
V: TRBV6-1; size: -; J: TRBJ2-7; D: TRBD2; DNA: TGTGCCAGCAGTAGTGGCCTAGCGGGGGTCTACGAGCAGTACTTC; CDR3: CASSSGLAGVYEQYF
V: TRBV4-1; size: -; J: TRBJ1-4; D: -; DNA: TGCGCCAGCAGCCGATACCCGACAGGAATTAATGAAAAACTGTTTTTT; CDR3: CASSRYPTGINEKLFF
V: TRBV18; size: -; J: TRBJ2-6; D: -; DNA: TGTGCCAGCTCATCCACCACAGGAAGCTCTGGGGCCAACGTCCTGACTTTC; CDR3: CASSSTTGSSGANVLTF
V: TRBV6-1; size: -; J: TRBJ2-7; D: TRBD1; DNA: TGTGCCAGCAGCTTAAGACAGGGGGGAACCTACGAGCAGTACTTC; CDR3: CASSLRQGGTYEQYF
V: TRBV5-1; size: -; J: TRBJ2-7; D: TRBD2; DNA: TGCGCCAGCAGCTCCGGGGGGGCTATAGCCTACGAGCAGTACTTC; CDR3: CASSSGGAIAYEQYF
V: TRBV7-8; size: -; J: TRBJ2-2; D: -; DNA: TGTGCCAGCAGCCCCACTAGAGACACCGGGGAGCTGTTTTTT; CDR3: CASSPTRDTGELFF
V: TRBV21-1; size: -; J: TRBJ1-4; D: -; DNA: TGTGCCAGCAGCGTGGACAGGGGATTATGTTCCGGGGATGAAAAACTGTTTTTT; CDR3: CASSVDRGLCSGDEKLFF
V: TRBV7-2; size: -; J: TRBJ2-1; D: -; DNA: TGTGCCAGCAGCAAGGGAGGGGGTGAGCAGTTCTTC; CDR3: CASSKGGGEQFF
V: TRBV6-1; size: -; J: TRBJ1-2; D: -; DNA: TGTGCCAGCAGTGAAACACCCCGGGGGGCGTATGGCTACACCTTC; CDR3: CASSETPRGAYGYTF
V: TRBV5-6; size: -; J: TRBJ2-3; D: -; DNA: TGTGCCAGCAGCTTCGTACTAGCTGAAACAGATACGCAGTATTTT; CDR3: CASSFVLAETDTQYF
V: TRBV21-1; size: -; J: TRBJ2-1; D: -; DNA: TGTGCCAGCAGCAAAGCGCTGAGGGTGGAGTTCTTC; CDR3: CASSKALRVEFF
V: TRBV25-1; size: -; J: TRBJ1-2; D: TRBD1; DNA: TGTGCCAGCAGTGAACCTAGACAGGGGGCAAGTGGCTACACCTTC; CDR3: CASSEPRQGASGYTF
V: TRBV9; size: once; J: TRBJ2-7; D: -; DNA: TGTGCCAGCAGCGCCTCGGCTAGCGTCACCTACGAGCAGTACTTC; CDR3: CASSASASVTYEQYF
V: TRBV6-6; size: -; J: TRBJ1-5; D: TRBD1; DNA: TGTGCCAGCAGCCAGGGACAGTTGTATCAGCCCCAGCATTTT; CDR3: CASSQGQLYQPQHF
V: TRBV2; size: -; J: TRBJ2-1; D: TRBD2; DNA: TGTGCCAGCAGTGTAGGGTGGGGGCAAGGAACAAGCGGGAGGGCCGGGGCTGAGCAGTTCTTC; CDR3: CASSVGWGQGTSGRAGAEQFF
V: TRBV5-1; size: -; J: TRBJ2-1; D: TRBD2; DNA: TGCGCCAGCAGCTTAGCGGGAGAGGGCTACAATGAGCAGTTCTTC; CDR3: CASSLAGEGYNEQFF
V: TRBV5-1; size: -; J: TRBJ2-7; D: TRBD2; DNA: TGCGCCAGCAGCCCGGGTAGCGGGGCAAGCTCCTACGAGCAGTACTTC; CDR3: CASSPGSGASSYEQYF
V: TRBV15; size: -; J: TRBJ1-2; D: TRBD1; DNA: TGTGTCACCAGCAGAGATCTCGGACAGGGAACATATACCTTC; CDR3: CVTSRDLGQGTYTF
V: TRBV27; size: -; J: TRBJ1-4; D: -; DNA: TGTGCCAGCAGTTTAAGCGGGGACAATGAAAAACTGTTTTTT; CDR3: CASSLSGDNEKLFF
V: TRBV7-2; size: -; J: TRBJ2-7; D: TRBD1; DNA: TGTGCCAGCAGCTCCGGGACAGGGGTCCTCCTATCTCACTTC; CDR3: CASSSGTGVLLSHF
V: TRBV7-8; size: -; J: TRBJ2-7; D: TRBD2; DNA: TGTGCCAGCAGCCTACAGCGCGGGAGAATATACGAGCAGTACTTC; CDR3: CASSLQRGRIYEQYF
V: TRBV30; size: -; J: TRBJ1-1; D: -; DNA: TGTGCCTGGCCCCGGGGGGGGGTTAACACTGAAGCTTTCTTT; CDR3: CAWPRGGVNTEAFF
V: TRBV28; size: -; J: TRBJ1-5; D: -; DNA: TGTGCCAGCAGTTTAAGAGCGAGAGGCAATCAGCCCCAGCATTTT; CDR3: CASSLRARGNQPQHF
V: TRBV7-2; size: -; J: TRBJ2-7; D: -; DNA: TGTGCCAGCAGCTTGGACTTCCGCGAGCAGTACTTC; CDR3: CASSLDFREQYF
V: TRBV5-6; size: -; J: TRBJ2-2; D: -; DNA: TGTGCCAGCAGCCCTTCAGTGGGGGAGCTGTTTTTT; CDR3: CASSPSVGELFF
V: TRBV4-1; size: -; J: TRBJ2-5; D: TRBD1; DNA: TGCGCCAGCAGCCATCAAGGGGTCAGGGACAGTAAAGAGACCCAGTACTTC; CDR3: CASSHQGVRDSKETQYF
V: TRBV19; size: -; J: TRBJ2-7; D: -; DNA: TGTGCCAGTAGTATGAAGGCACAGTCCTCCTACGAGCAGTACTTC; CDR3: CASSMKAQSSYEQYF
V: TRBV27; size: -; J: TRBJ1-6; D: -; DNA: TGTGCCAGCAGTTTGCAGATCCATCAGGGTTATAATTCACCCCTCCACTTT; CDR3: CASSLQIHQGYNSPLHF
V: TRBV6-6; size: -; J: TRBJ1-1; D: -; DNA: TGTGCCAGCAGCCCTGGCCGCGGCGCCGGAAAAGCTTTCTTT; CDR3: CASSPGRGAGKAFF
V: TRBV6-5; size: -; J: TRBJ1-4; D: TRBD1; DNA: TGTGCCAGCAGTCCCTCAACAGGGGGCGAAAAACTGTTTTTT; CDR3: CASSPSTGGEKLFF
V: TRBV11-2; size: -; J: TRBJ2-3; D: TRBD2; DNA: TGTGCCAGCAGCTTAGTGCTAGCGGGAGCGAAAGATACGCAGTATTTT; CDR3: CASSLVLAGAKDTQYF
V: TRBV11-2; size: -; J: TRBJ2-7; D: -; DNA: TGTGCCAGCAGCTTAGGGCCTTCCCGATACTCCTACGAGCAGTACTTC; CDR3: CASSLGPSRYSYEQYF
V: TRBV28; size: once; J: TRBJ2-1; D: TRBD2; DNA: TGTGCCGGTCAATCGGCGGGAGGGCCTTCTAACAATGAGCAGTTCTTC; CDR3: CAGQSAGGPSNNEQFF
V: TRBV7-2; size: -; J: TRBJ1-2; D: -; DNA: TGTGCCAGCAGCCTCACAGGCTATGGCTACACCTTC; CDR3: CASSLTGYGYTF
V: TRBV29-1; size: -; J: TRBJ2-2; D: -; DNA: TGCAGCGTGGTCCTGAGACAGGCCGGGGAGCTGTTTTTT; CDR3: CSVVLRQAGELFF
V: TRBV5-4; size: once; J: TRBJ1-4; D: -; DNA: TGTGCCAGCAGCTCGAACCGCGCAACTAATGAAAAACTGTTTTTT; CDR3: CASSSNRATNEKLFF
V: TRBV28; size: -; J: TRBJ2-7; D: -; DNA: TGTGCCCCAGGGGAGGGGTCCTACGAGCAGTACTTC; CDR3: CAPGEGSYEQYF
V: TRBV5-6; size: -; J: TRBJ2-7; D: -; DNA: TGTGCCAGCAGCTTGCGGGGGGAGCAGTACTTC; CDR3: CASSLRGEQYF
V: TRBV5-1; size: -; J: TRBJ2-5; D: -; DNA: TGCGCCAGCTCCCTGAGCGGCCAAGAGACCCAGTACTTC; CDR3: CASSLSGQETQYF
V: TRBV6-1; size: -; J: TRBJ2-7; D: TRBD2; DNA: TGTGCCAGCAGTCTGACTAGCGGAAGCTCCTACGAGCAGTACTTC; CDR3: CASSLTSGSSYEQYF
V: TRBV6-5; size: -; J: TRBJ2-7; D: -; DNA: TGTGCCAGCAGTTACTCCGGGACACTGAGCTCCTACGAGCAGTACTTC; CDR3: CASSYSGTLSSYEQYF
V: TRBV28; size: -; J: TRBJ1-5; D: TRBD1; DNA: TGTGCCAGCAGTTCGGGGGGACAGGGGGATCAGCCCCAGCATTTT; CDR3: CASSSGGQGDQPQHF
V: TRBV4-3; size: -; J: TRBJ1-3; D: -; DNA: TGCGCCAGCAGCCAAGGGCCTGGCAGGGCTGGAAACACCATATATTTT; CDR3: CASSQGPGRAGNTIYF
V: TRBV5-4; size: -; J: TRBJ2-1; D: TRBD2; DNA: TGTGCCAGCAGCTTTACTAGCGGGAGAGTGAATGAGCAGTTCTTC; CDR3: CASSFTSGRVNEQFF
V: TRBV7-7; size: once; J: TRBJ2-7; D: -; DNA: TGTGCCAGCAGCCAGGGACTTTCTAACTCCTACGAGCAGTACTTC; CDR3: CASSQGLSNSYEQYF
V: TRBV15; size: -; J: TRBJ1-4; D: -; DNA: TGTGCCACCAGCAGGCTACAGGAAACTGAAAAACTGTTTTTT; CDR3: CATSRLQETEKLFF
V: TRBV28; size: -; J: TRBJ1-5; D: -; DNA: TGTGCCAGCAGCCCATCGGGTCGTCAGCCCCAGCATTTT; CDR3: CASSPSGRQPQHF
V: TRBV5-1; size: -; J: TRBJ2-1; D: TRBD1; DNA: TGCGCCAGCAGCTTGGAGGGGGACAGGTCCCACAATGAGCAGTTCTTC; CDR3: CASSLEGDRSHNEQFF